The TCR beta chain under discussion was sequenced for a study of blood T cell repertoires in COVID-19 (dated by TCRdb to the early 2020s). Concerning the study at large: The collaborator samples originated in the United States, Italy and Spain and spanned the acute and convalescent phases of COVID-19. The material from the prospective study consisted of cDNA or gDNA derived from T cells, B-cell-depleted T cells, or PBMCs. The repertoires were released in a freely available public database intended as a resource for research on the immune response to SARS-CoV-2. Sample metadata almost always included a de-identified subject ID, COVID-19 status, age in years and sex. Where available, HLA class I and class II types were obtained from metadata supplied by the sample provider rather than from assay-based typing. Deeply sampled blood TCRbeta repertoires from subjects exposed to, actively infected with, or recovered from COVID-19 were included in the dataset. The samples were drawn from two sources: the first 160 participants of the ongoing ImmuneRACE study, and 1,254 subjects contributed by 6 global collaborators.

The paper's findings and limits, for the study overall: How much clinical and demographic metadata was included differed by source and by participant, and the metadata was provided uncurated.

TCRbeta CDR3 regions were amplified from genomic DNA using the immunoSEQ Assay, a bias-controlled multiplex PCR. From the authors' description of their analysis: The number of nucleated cells in each sample was estimated by amplification of reference gene primers within the assay. Sequence reads were collapsed and filtered to measure the absolute abundance of every unique TCRbeta CDR3 rearrangement. Productive Simpson clonality was computed per sample as the square root of Simpson's diversity index over productive rearrangements. Imported from immuneACCESS, the table was reduced by TCRdb to in-frame sequences with V and J called. These copies leave out some clones; in studies compared against another copy, an unresolved V gene accounts for under half, and the cause of the remainder is not known. V, J and clone size were drawn from that table, and D and trimming were deduced from the DNA. The table for this sample lists around 280,000 clones; 90% of them were counted only once. Together, the top ten hold 1.5% to 2% of the sample.

Concerning this clone: The antigen it binds to is not known. No base quality information exists; no much larger clone differs at one position.

The CDR3 goes from the cysteine to the phenylalanine over 17 residues. The kept DNA is CDR3 alone, 51 bases in frame from the first base. From V the trimming removes 1 base and from J it removes 5 bases, while the gene matches leave 10 bases of the junction unaccounted for. CDR1 SGHRS and CDR2 YFSETQ are derived from the germline V gene. Enrolling through a virtual design, the prospective study's participants ranged in age from roughly 18 to 90 years and lived across 20 to 30 United States geographic areas. In the prospective study, cohorts were assigned on the basis of participant-reported clinical history obtained from a screening survey and a study questionnaire. Each participant in the prospective study had whole blood, serum and a nasopharyngeal or oropharyngeal swab collected by mobile phlebotomists. Additional blood draws and questionnaires over an approximately 2-month period could optionally be provided by prospective study participants. Before DNA extraction, prospective study blood samples were shipped either frozen or at room temperature.

The V gene is TRBV5-1 and the J gene is TRBJ1-1; 11 junctional bases match TRBD1. Sequencing input: PBMCs or T cells enriched from blood (not recorded which). The TCR originated in a woman aged 18-35 years with acute COVID-19. CDR3 region: CASSLWTGTGGLTEAFF. Here is the DNA: TGCGCCAGCAGCTTGTGGACGGGGACAGGGGGACTAACTGAAGCTTTCTTT. Outside the CDR3, residues come from the reference TRBV5-1 and TRBJ1-1 proteins, so the full variable domain is: KAGVTQTPRYLIKTRGQQVTLSCSPISGHRSVSWYQQTPGQGLQFLFEYFSETQRNKGNFPGRFSGRQFSNSRSEMNVSTLELGDSALYLCASSLWTGTGGLTEAFFGQGTRLTVV.